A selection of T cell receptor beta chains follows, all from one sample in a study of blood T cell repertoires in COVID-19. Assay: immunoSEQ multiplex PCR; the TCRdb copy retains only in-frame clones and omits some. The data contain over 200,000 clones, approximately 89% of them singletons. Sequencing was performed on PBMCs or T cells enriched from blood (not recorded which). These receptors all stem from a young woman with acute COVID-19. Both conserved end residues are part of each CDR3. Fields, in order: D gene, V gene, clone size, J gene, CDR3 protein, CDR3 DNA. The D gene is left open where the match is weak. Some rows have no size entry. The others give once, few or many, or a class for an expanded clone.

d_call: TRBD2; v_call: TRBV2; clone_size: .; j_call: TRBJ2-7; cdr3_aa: CASSPTSGLGLYEQYF; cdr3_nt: TGTGCCAGCAGTCCCACTAGCGGTCTGGGCCTCTACGAGCAGTACTTC
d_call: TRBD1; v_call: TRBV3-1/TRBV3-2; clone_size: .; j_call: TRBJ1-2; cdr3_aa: CASSQENRQGGVGYTF; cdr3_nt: TGTGCCAGCAGCCAAGAGAACCGACAGGGAGGCGTTGGCTACACCTTC
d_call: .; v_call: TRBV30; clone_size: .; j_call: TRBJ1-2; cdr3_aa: CAWSGGVGYGYTF; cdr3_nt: TGTGCCTGGAGCGGCGGGGTAGGGTATGGCTACACCTTC
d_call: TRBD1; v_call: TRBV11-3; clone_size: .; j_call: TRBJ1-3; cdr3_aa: CASSPGQDSGNTIYF; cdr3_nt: TGTGCCAGCAGCCCCGGACAGGACTCTGGAAACACCATATATTTT
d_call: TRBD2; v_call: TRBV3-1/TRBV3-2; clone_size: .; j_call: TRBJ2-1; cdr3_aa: CASSQESLAGYNEQFF; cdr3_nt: TGTGCCAGCAGCCAAGAGTCACTAGCGGGATACAATGAGCAGTTCTTC
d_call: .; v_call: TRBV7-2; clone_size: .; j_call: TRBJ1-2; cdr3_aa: CASSLRGYNYGYTF; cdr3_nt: TGTGCCAGCAGCTTAAGAGGATATAACTATGGCTACACCTTC
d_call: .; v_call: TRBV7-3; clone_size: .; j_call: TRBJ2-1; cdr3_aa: CASSSLGARREVNEQFF; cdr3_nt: TGTGCCAGCAGCTCCCTTGGGGCGCGGAGGGAGGTGAATGAGCAGTTCTTC
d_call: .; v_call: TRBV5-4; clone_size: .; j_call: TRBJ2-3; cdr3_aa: CASRPAAVADTQYF; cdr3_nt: TGTGCCAGCAGACCTGCGGCGGTGGCAGATACGCAGTATTTT
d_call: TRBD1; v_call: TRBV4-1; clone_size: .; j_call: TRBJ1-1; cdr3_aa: CASSLTGTGGLAEAFF; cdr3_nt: TGCGCCAGCAGCCTGACCGGGACAGGGGGTTTGGCTGAAGCTTTCTTT
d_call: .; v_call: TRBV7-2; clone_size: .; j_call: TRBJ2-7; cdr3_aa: CASSLGGKGYEQYF; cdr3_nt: TGTGCCAGCAGCTTAGGAGGGAAGGGATACGAGCAGTACTTC
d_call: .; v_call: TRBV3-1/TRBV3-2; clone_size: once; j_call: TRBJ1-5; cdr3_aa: CASSGEPDQPQHF; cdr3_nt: TGTGCCAGCAGCGGGGAGCCCGATCAGCCCCAGCATTTT
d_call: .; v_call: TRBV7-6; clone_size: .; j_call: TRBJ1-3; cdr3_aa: CASTPGVPSGNTIYF; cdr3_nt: TGTGCCAGCACCCCAGGGGTTCCGTCTGGAAACACCATATATTTT
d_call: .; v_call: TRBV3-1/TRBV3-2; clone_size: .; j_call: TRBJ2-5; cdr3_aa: CASSSGRGNQETQYF; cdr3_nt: TGTGCCAGCAGCTCAGGTCGCGGGAACCAAGAGACCCAGTACTTC
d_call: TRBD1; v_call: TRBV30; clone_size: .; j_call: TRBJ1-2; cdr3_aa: CACRPGGRGIFTF; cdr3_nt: TGTGCCTGCCGACCAGGTGGCAGGGGGATATTCACCTTC
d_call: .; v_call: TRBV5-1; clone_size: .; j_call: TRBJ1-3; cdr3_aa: CASSGPREGNTIYF; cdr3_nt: TGCGCCAGCAGCGGACCGAGGGAAGGAAACACCATATATTTT
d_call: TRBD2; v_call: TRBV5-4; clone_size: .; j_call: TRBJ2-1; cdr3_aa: CASSLELAGGPEEQFF; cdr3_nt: TGTGCCAGCAGCTTGGAGTTAGCGGGGGGCCCGGAGGAGCAGTTCTTC
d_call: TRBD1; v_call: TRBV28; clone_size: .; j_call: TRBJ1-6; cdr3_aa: CASSLTPGQGDSPLHF; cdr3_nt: TGTGCCAGCAGCCTAACTCCGGGACAGGGGGATTCACCCCTCCACTTT
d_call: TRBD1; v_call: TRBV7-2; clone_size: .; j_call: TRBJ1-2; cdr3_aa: CASSTAGTGLRGYTF; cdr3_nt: TGTGCCAGCAGCACAGCTGGGACAGGCTTGCGTGGCTACACCTTC
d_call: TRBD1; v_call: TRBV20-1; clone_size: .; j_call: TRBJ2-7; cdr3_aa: CSARGRDEQYF; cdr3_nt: TGCAGTGCCAGGGGGCGAGACGAGCAGTACTTC
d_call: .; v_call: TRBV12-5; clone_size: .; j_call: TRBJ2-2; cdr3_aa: CASGLVLGELFF; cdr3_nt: TGTGCTAGTGGTTTGGTCCTCGGGGAGCTGTTTTTT
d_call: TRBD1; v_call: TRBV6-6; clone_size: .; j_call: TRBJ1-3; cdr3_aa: CASSYHLDRAADTIYF; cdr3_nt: TGTGCCAGCAGTTACCATCTGGACAGGGCGGCGGACACCATATATTTT
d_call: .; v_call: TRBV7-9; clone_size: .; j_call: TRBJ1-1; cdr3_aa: CASSLGWMNTEAFF; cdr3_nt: TGTGCCAGCAGCCTCGGGTGGATGAACACTGAAGCTTTCTTT
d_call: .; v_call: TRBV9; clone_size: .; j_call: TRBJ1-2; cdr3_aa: CASSPRTEGLYGYTF; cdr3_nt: TGTGCCAGCAGCCCCCGGACAGAGGGCCTCTATGGCTACACCTTC
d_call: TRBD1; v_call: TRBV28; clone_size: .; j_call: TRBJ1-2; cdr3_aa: CASSPPDRDYGYTF; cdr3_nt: TGTGCCAGCAGTCCGCCGGACAGGGACTATGGCTACACCTTC
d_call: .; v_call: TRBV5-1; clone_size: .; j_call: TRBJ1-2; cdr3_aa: CASRVVESSYGYTF; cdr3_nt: TGCGCCAGCAGAGTCGTGGAGAGTTCCTATGGCTACACCTTC
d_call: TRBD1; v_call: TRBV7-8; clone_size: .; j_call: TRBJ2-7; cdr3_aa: CASSQGDGTATYEQYF; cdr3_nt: TGTGCCAGCAGCCAAGGCGATGGGACAGCAACCTACGAGCAGTACTTC
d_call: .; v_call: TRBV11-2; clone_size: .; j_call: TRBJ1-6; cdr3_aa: CASSLGEANSPLHF; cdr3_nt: TGTGCCAGCAGCTTAGGAGAGGCTAATTCACCCCTCCACTTT
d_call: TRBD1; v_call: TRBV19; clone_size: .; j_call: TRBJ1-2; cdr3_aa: CASSRRDRGNGYTF; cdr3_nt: TGTGCCAGTAGCCGACGGGACAGGGGTAATGGCTACACCTTC
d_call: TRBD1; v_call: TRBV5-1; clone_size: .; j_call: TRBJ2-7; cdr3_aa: CASSEGAGLLEQYF; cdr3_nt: TGCGCCAGCAGCGAGGGGGCAGGTCTCCTCGAGCAGTACTTC
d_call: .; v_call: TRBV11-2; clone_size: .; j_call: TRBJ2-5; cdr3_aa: CASSLEGGEKTQYF; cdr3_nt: TGTGCCAGCAGCTTAGAAGGGGGGGAAAAGACCCAGTACTTC
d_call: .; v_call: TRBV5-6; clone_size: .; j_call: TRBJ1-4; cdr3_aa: CASSWGRGEKLFF; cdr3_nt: TGTGCCAGCAGTTGGGGAAGAGGGGAAAAACTGTTTTTT
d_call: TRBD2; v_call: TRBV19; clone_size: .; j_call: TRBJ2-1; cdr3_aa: CASRAGRLALRNEQFF; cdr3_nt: TGTGCCAGTAGGGCGGGGCGACTAGCACTAAGGAATGAGCAGTTCTTC
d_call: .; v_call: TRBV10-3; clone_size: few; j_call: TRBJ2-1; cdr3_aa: CAISESLGGSYNEQFF; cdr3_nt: TGTGCCATCAGTGAGTCGTTAGGGGGTTCCTACAATGAGCAGTTCTTC
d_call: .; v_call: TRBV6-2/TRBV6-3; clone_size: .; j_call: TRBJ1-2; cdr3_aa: CASSPEDKLGYTF; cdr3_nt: TGTGCCAGCAGTCCAGAGGACAAGCTGGGCTACACCTTC
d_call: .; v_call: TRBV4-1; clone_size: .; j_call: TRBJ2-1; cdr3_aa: CASSAPGKSSYNEQFF; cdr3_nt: TGCGCCAGCAGCGCCCCGGGAAAAAGCTCCTACAATGAGCAGTTCTTC
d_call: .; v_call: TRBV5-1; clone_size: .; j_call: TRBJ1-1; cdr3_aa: CASSLAGTSTEAFF; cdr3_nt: TGCGCCAGCAGCTTGGCAGGTACGAGCACTGAAGCTTTCTTT
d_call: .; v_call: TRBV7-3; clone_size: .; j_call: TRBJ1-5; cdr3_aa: CASSSPLWRDQPQHF; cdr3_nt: TGTGCCAGCAGCTCCCCTCTCTGGAGGGATCAGCCCCAGCATTTT
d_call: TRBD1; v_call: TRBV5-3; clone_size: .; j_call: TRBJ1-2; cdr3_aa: CARRTGDYGYTF; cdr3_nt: TGTGCCCGACGGACAGGGGACTATGGCTACACCTTC
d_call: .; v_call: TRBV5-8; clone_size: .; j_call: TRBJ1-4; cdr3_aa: CASSLVRGIGKLFF; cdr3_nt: TGTGCCAGCAGCTTGGTCCGGGGGATAGGGAAACTGTTTTTT
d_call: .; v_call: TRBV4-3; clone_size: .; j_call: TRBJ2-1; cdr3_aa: CASSRTGGYNEQFF; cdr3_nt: TGCGCCAGCAGCCGAACCGGAGGTTACAATGAGCAGTTCTTC
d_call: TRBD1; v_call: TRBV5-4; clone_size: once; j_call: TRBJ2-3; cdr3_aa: CASILLGQSTDTQYF; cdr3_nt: TGTGCCAGCATTCTGCTGGGACAGAGCACAGATACGCAGTATTTT
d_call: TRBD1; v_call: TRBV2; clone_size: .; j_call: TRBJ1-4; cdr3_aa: CASSPPPTGKGMIDEKLFF; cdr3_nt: TGTGCCAGCAGTCCGCCCCCGACAGGGAAGGGGATGATAGACGAAAAACTGTTTTTT
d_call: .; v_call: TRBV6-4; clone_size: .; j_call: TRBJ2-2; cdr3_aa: CASSAGDTGELFF; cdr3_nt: TGTGCCAGCAGTGCGGGGGACACCGGGGAGCTGTTTTTT
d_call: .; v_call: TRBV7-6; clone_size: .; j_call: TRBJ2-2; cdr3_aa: CASSARGGAGGRSNTGELFF; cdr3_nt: TGTGCCAGCAGCGCCCGAGGCGGGGCAGGGGGGCGTAGTAACACCGGGGAGCTGTTTTTT
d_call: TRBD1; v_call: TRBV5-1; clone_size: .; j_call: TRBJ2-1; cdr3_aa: CASSPDRGNEQFF; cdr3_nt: TGCGCCAGCAGCCCGGACAGGGGAAATGAGCAGTTCTTC